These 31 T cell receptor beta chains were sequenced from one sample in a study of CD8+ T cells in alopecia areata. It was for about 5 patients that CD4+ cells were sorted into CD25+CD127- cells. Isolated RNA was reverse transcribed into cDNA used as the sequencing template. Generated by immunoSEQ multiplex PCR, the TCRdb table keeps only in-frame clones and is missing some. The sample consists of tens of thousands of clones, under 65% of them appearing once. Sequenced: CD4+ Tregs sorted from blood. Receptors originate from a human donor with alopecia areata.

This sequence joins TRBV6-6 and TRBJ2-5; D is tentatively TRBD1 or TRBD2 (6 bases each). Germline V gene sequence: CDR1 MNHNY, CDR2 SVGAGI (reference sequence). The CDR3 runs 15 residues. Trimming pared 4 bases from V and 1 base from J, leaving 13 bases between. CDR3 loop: CASSLEGEVQETQYF. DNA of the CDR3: TGTGCCAGCAGTTTAGAGGGGGAGGTCCAAGAGACCCAGTACTTC.

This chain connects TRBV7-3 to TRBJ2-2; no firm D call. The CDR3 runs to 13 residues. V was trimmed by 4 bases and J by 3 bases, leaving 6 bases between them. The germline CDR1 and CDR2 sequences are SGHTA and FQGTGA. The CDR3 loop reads CASSSGYTGELFF. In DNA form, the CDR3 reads TGTGCCAGCAGCTCAGGTTACACCGGGGAGCTGTTTTTT.

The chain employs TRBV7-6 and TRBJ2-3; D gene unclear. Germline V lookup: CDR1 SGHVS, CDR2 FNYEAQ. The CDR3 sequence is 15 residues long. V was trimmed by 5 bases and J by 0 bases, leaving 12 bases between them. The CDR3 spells CASSTYSRSTDTQYF. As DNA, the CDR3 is TGTGCCAGCAGCACATACTCAAGAAGCACAGATACGCAGTATTTT.

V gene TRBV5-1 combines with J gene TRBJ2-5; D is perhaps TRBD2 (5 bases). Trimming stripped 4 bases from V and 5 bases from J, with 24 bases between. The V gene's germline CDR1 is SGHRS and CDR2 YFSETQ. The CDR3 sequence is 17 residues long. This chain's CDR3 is CASSLIRRTQLRETQYF. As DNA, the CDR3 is TGCGCCAGCAGCCTGATCCGGAGGACCCAACTTCGGGAGACCCAGTACTTC.

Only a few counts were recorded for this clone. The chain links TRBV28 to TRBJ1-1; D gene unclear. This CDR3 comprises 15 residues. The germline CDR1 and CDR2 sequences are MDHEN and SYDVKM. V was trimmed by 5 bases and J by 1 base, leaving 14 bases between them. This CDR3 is CASSGPARGNTEAFF. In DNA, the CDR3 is TGTGCCAGCAGTGGGCCGGCGAGAGGGAACACTGAAGCTTTCTTT.

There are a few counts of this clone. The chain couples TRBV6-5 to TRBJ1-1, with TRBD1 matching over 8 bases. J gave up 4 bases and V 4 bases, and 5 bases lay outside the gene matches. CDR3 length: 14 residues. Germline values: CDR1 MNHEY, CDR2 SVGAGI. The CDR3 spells CASSWDRWGTEAFF. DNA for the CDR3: TGTGCCAGCAGTTGGGACAGGTGGGGCACTGAAGCTTTCTTT.

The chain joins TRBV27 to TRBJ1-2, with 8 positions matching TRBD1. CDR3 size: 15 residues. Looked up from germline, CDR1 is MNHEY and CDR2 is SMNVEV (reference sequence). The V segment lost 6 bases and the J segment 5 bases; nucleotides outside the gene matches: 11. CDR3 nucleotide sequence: TGTGCCAGCAGGGTTAGGACAGGGTTGGGGTATGGCTACACCTTC. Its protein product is CASRVRTGLGYGYTF.

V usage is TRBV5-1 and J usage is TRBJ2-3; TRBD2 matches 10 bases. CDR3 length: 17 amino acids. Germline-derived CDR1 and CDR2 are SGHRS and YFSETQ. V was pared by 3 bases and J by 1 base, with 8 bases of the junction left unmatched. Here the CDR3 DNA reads TGCGCCAGCAGCTCCGGACGAGGACTAGCGGGCACAGATACGCAGTATTTT. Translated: CASSSGRGLAGTDTQYF. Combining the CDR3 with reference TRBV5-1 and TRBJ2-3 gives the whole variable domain KAGVTQTPRYLIKTRGQQVTLSCSPISGHRSVSWYQQTPGQGLQFLFEYFSETQRNKGNFPGRFSGRQFSNSRSEMNVSTLELGDSALYLCASSSGRGLAGTDTQYFGPGTRLTVL.

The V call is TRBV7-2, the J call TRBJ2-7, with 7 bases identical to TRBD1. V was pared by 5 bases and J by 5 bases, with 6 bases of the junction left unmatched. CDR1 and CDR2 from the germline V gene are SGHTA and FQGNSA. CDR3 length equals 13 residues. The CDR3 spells CASSPDRDHEQYF. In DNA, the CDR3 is TGTGCCAGCAGCCCCGACAGGGATCACGAGCAGTACTTC.

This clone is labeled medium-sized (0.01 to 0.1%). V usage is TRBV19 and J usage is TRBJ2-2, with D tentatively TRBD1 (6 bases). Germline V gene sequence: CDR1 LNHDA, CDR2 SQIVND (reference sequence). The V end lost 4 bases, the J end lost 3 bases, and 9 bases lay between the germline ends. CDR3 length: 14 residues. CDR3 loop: CASSKDRDTGELFF. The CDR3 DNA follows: TGTGCCAGTAGTAAGGACAGAGACACCGGGGAGCTGTTTTTT.

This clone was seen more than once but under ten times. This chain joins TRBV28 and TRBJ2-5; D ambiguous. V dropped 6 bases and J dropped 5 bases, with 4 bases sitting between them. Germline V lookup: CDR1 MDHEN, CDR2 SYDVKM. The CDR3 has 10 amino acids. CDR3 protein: CASSSETQYF. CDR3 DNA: TGTGCCAGCAGCAGTGAGACCCAGTACTTC.

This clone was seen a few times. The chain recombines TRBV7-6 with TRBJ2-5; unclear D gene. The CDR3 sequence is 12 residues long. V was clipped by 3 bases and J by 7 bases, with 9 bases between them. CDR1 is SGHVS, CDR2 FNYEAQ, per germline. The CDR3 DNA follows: TGTGCCAGCAGCTTCTTAGCCGGGACCCAGTACTTC. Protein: CASSFLAGTQYF.

DNA of the CDR3: TGTGCCTGGACCCGGGCAGATACGGGGCCTAGCCGCACCGGTTTAAACAATGAAAAACTGTTTTTT. The encoded protein is CAWTRADTGPSRTGLNNEKLFF. The rearrangement uses TRBV30 and TRBJ1-4, with TRBD1 as a possible D gene (5 bases). The CDR3 is made up of 22 amino acids. V was cut by 4 bases and J by 5 bases, with 38 bases left in between. Germline V lookup: CDR1 GTSNPN, CDR2 SVGIG (reference sequence).

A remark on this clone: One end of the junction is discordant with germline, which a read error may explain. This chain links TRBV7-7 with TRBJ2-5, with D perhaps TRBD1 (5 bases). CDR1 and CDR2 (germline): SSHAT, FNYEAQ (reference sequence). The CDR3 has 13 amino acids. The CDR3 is CASSVTVQGTQYF. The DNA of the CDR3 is TGTGCCAGCAGCGTGACAGTTCAAGGGACCCAGTACTTC. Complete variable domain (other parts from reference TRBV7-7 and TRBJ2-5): GAGVSQSPRYKVTKRGQDVTLRCDPISSHATLYWYQQALGQGPEFLTYFNYEAQPDKSGLPSDRFSAERPEGSISTLTIQRTEQRDSAMYRCASSVTVQGTQYFGPGTRLLVL.

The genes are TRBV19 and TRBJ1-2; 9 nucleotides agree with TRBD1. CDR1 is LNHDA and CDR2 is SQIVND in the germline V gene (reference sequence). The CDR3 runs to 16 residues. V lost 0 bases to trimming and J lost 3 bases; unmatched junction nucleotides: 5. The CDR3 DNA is TGTGCCAGTAGTATAGATCGGGGACAGGGTTACTATGGCTACACCTTC. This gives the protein CASSIDRGQGYYGYTF.

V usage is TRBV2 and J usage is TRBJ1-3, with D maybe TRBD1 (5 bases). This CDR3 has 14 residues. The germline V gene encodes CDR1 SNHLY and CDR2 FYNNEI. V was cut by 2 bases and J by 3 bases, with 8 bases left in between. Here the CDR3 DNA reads TGTGCCAGCAGTGAACAGGGTGGTGGAAACACCATATATTTT. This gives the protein CASSEQGGGNTIYF. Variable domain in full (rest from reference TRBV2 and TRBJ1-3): EPEVTQTPSHQVTQMGQEVILRCVPISNHLYFYWYRQILGQKVEFLVSFYNNEISEKSEIFDDQFSVERPDGSNFTLKIRSTKLEDSAMYFCASSEQGGGNTIYFGEGSWLTVV.

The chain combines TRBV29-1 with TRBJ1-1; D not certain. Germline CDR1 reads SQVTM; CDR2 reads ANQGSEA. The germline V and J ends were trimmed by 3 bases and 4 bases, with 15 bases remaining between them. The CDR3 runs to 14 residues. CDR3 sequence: CSVEGTSLSTEAFF. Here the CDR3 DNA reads TGCAGCGTTGAGGGCACATCCCTGAGCACTGAAGCTTTCTTT.

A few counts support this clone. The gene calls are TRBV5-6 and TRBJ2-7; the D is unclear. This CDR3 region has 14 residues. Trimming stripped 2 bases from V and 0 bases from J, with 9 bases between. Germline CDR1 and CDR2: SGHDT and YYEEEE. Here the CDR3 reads CASSLPGSSYEQYF. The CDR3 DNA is TGTGCCAGCAGCTTACCTGGGTCCTCCTACGAGCAGTACTTC.

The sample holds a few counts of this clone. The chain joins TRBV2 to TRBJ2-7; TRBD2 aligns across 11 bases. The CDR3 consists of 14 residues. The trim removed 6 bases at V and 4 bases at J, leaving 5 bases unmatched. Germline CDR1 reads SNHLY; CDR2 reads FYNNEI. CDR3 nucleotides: TGTGCCAGCAGAGAGCCTAGCGGGAGGTACGAGCAGTACTTC. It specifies CASREPSGRYEQYF.

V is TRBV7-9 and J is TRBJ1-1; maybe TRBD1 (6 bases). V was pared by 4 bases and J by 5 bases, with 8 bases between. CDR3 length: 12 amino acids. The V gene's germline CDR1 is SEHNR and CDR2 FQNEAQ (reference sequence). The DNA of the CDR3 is TGTGCCAGCAGCTCCCAGGGGACTGAAGCTTTCTTT. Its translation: CASSSQGTEAFF.

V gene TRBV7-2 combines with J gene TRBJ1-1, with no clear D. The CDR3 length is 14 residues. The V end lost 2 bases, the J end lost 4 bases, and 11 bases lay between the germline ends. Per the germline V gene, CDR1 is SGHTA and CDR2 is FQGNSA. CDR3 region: CASSLFQEGTEAFF. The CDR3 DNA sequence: TGTGCCAGCAGCTTATTCCAAGAAGGCACTGAAGCTTTCTTT.

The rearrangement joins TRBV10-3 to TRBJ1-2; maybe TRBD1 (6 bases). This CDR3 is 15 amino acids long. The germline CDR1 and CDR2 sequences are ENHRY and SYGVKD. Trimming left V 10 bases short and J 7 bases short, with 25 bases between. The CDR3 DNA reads TGTGCCACATACGAGGGGCGGCGGGGGGCGCGTGGCTACACCTTC. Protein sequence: CATYEGRRGARGYTF.

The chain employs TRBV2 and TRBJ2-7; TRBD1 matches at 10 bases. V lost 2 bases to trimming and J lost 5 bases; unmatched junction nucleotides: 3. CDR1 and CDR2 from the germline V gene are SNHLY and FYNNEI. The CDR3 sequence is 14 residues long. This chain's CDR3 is CASSELGQGDEQYF. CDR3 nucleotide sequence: TGTGCCAGCAGTGAACTTGGACAGGGGGACGAGCAGTACTTC.

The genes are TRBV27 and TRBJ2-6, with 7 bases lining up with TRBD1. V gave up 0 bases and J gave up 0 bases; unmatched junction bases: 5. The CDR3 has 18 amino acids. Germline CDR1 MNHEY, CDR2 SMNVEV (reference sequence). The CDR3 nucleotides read TGTGCCAGCAGTTTATCTGGGACAGCGGTCTCTGGGGCCAACGTCCTGACTTTC. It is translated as CASSLSGTAVSGANVLTF.

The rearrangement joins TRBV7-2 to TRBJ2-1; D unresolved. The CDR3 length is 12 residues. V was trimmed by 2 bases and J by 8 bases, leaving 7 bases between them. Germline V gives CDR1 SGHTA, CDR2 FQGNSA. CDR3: CASSLLAHEQFF. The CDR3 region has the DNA TGTGCCAGCAGCTTATTGGCCCATGAGCAGTTCTTC.

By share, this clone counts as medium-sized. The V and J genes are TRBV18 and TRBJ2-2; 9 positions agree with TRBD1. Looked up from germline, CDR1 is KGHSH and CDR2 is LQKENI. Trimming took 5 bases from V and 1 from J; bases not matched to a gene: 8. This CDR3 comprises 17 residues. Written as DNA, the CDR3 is TGTGCCAGCTCAACTTTTCCGGGACAGGGGAACACCGGGGAGCTGTTTTTT. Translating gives CASSTFPGQGNTGELFF.

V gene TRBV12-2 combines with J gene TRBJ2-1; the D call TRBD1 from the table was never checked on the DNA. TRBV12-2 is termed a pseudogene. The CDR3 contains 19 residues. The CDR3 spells CASRLAGDGQVSSYNEQFF. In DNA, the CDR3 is TGTGCAAGTCGCTTAGCGGGTGATGGACAGGTTAGCTCCTACAATGAGCAGTTCTTC.

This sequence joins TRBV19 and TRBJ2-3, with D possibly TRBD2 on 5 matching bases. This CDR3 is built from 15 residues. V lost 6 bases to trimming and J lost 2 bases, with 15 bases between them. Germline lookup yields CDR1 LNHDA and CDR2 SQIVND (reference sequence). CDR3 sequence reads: CASSSTGINTDTQYF. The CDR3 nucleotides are TGTGCCAGTAGCTCGACCGGGATAAACACAGATACGCAGTATTTT.

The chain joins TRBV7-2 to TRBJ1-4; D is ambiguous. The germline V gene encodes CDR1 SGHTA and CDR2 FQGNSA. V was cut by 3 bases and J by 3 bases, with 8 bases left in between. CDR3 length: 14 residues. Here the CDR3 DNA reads TGTGCCAGCAGCTTGTCTTGGGCTAATGAAAAACTGTTTTTT. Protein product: CASSLSWANEKLFF.

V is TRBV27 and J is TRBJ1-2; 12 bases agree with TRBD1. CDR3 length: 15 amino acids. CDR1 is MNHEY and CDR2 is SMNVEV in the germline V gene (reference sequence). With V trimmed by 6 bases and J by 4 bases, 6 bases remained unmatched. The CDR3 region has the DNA TGTGCCAGCAGATCCGGGACAGGGGGCTTCTATGGCTACACCTTC. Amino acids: CASRSGTGGFYGYTF.

CDR3: CASSRQGPLNQPQHF. The CDR3 DNA sequence: TGTGCCAGCAGTCGACAGGGGCCCCTAAATCAGCCCCAGCATTTT. The J gene is TRBJ1-5, the V gene TRBV2; 8 bases line up with TRBD1. CDR1 SNHLY and CDR2 FYNNEI come from the germline V gene. The ends lost 5 bases at V and 4 bases at J; junction bases unmatched: 7. This CDR3 has 15 amino acids.